This T cell receptor (beta chain) was sequenced for a study of OX40 agonist ivuxolimab in advanced cancers. This CDR3 is 13 amino acids long. Per germline, CDR1 SGDLS and CDR2 YYNGEE. Trimming stripped 0 bases from V and 2 bases from J, with 4 bases between. TCRdb's table, derived via immunoSEQ multiplex PCR, lists solely in-frame clones and lacks some. The sample lists tens of thousands of clones, 85% to 90% occurring once. The genes are TRBV9 and TRBJ2-3; D is unclear. The specimen comprised CD4+ or CD8+ T cells sorted from blood, sampled in a trial of the OX40 agonist ivuxolimab. This sequence originates from an adult with an advanced solid tumor such as melanoma, head and neck, liver or kidney cancer. The CDR3 DNA follows: TGTGCCAGCAGCGTAGCCCCCACAGATACGCAGTATTTT. Translating it yields CASSVAPTDTQYF.